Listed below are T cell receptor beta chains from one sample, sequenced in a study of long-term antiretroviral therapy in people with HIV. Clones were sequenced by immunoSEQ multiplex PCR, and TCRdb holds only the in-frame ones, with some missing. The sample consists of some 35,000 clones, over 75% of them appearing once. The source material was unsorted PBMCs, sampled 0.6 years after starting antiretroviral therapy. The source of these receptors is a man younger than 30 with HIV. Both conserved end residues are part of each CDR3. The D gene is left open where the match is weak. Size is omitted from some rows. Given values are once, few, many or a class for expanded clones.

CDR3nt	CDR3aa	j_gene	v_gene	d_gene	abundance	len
TGTGCCAGCAGTTATGGGGAGCTGAAGTACGAGCAGTACTTC	CASSYGELKYEQYF	TRBJ2-7	TRBV6-5	.	.	14
TGCGCCAGCAGCTTGATTACAGGACTTGAAGCTTTCTTT	CASSLITGLEAFF	TRBJ1-1	TRBV5-1	.	once	13
TGTGCCACCAGCAGAACACAGGGGAAAGCTTTCTTT	CATSRTQGKAFF	TRBJ1-1	TRBV15	TRBD1	.	12
TGTGCCAGCAGCTCAGCGGGGAGCACAGATACGCAGTATTTT	CASSSAGSTDTQYF	TRBJ2-3	TRBV5-4	TRBD2	.	14
TGTGCCAGCAGTTCTCACCCTCCGGGACAGGGCTTTCAGCCCCAGCATTTT	CASSSHPPGQGFQPQHF	TRBJ1-5	TRBV7-9	TRBD1	.	17
TGTGCCAGCAGTTACTGGGGGGCTCAAGAGACCCAGTACTTC	CASSYWGAQETQYF	TRBJ2-5	TRBV6-6	.	.	14
TGTGCCAGCAGTTTGTGGCCTGAAGCTTTCTTT	CASSLWPEAFF	TRBJ1-1	TRBV28	.	.	11
TGCGCCAGCAGCTTGGGACGGCACCAAGAGACCCAGTACTTC	CASSLGRHQETQYF	TRBJ2-5	TRBV5-1	.	.	14
TGTGCCAGCAGTTTCGGCGGAAACACCATATATTTT	CASSFGGNTIYF	TRBJ1-3	TRBV6-5	.	.	12
TGTGCCAGCAGCCTTGAGGGTCCTTTGGTGAGAAACACCATATATTTT	CASSLEGPLVRNTIYF	TRBJ1-3	TRBV7-2	.	.	16
TGTGCCAGCGGCCGAGGGGGAAGCGAGCAGTACTTC	CASGRGGSEQYF	TRBJ2-7	TRBV28	.	few	12
TGTGCCAGTAGAAGGGGACAGAGCTCTGGAAACACCATATATTTT	CASRRGQSSGNTIYF	TRBJ1-3	TRBV19	TRBD1	few	15
TGTGCCAGCACTAGACTAGCGGCGGACAATGAGCAGTTCTTC	CASTRLAADNEQFF	TRBJ2-1	TRBV6-6	TRBD2	medium-sized	14
TGTGCCAGCAGCTTAGCATACACAGATACGCAGTATTTT	CASSLAYTDTQYF	TRBJ2-3	TRBV7-2	.	.	13
TGCAGCGTCGGTAGTCGTTGGGGCTACGAGCAGTACTTC	CSVGSRWGYEQYF	TRBJ2-7	TRBV29-1	.	.	13
TGTGCCAGCAGCGTAGCCCGGGGACCCGGCCAAGAGACCCAGTACTTC	CASSVARGPGQETQYF	TRBJ2-5	TRBV9	.	.	16
TGCGCCAGCAGCATAAGGACGGGCTTTAAGCAGTACTTC	CASSIRTGFKQYF	TRBJ2-7	TRBV5-1	.	once	13
TGTGCCAGCCTAGCCGGGGCCGCGGCTGAAAAACTGTTTTTT	CASLAGAAAEKLFF	TRBJ1-4	TRBV28	.	.	14
TGTGCTAGCAGCTTAAATTTTGGCGGTACAGATACGCAGTATTTT	CASSLNFGGTDTQYF	TRBJ2-3	TRBV7-7	.	.	15
TGTGCCAGCAGTTCCGGGACTAGCGTCGGTGAGCAGTTCTTC	CASSSGTSVGEQFF	TRBJ2-1	TRBV6-5	TRBD2	.	14
TGTGCCATTGAGGGGCAGACCAATGAGCAGTTCTTC	CAIEGQTNEQFF	TRBJ2-1	TRBV10-3	.	.	12
TGTGCCAGCAGTGACCGGACTAGCGCCCTCGGTACGCAGTATTTT	CASSDRTSALGTQYF	TRBJ2-3	TRBV6-1	TRBD2	.	15
TGTGCCAGCAGCCCCCCTAGCGATGGCTACAATGAGCAGTTCTTC	CASSPPSDGYNEQFF	TRBJ2-1	TRBV28	.	.	15
TGTGCCAGCAGCGAGTCCCTGGGAGGGGCCAACGTCCTGACTTTC	CASSESLGGANVLTF	TRBJ2-6	TRBV9	.	once	15
TGTGCCAGCTCATCGGGGACAGGGGATGGCCACCAGCATTTT	CASSSGTGDGHQHF	TRBJ1-5	TRBV18	TRBD1	once	14
TGTGCCAGCAGTGCCTTGACAGGGGTAGGCTCCTACGAGCAGTACTTC	CASSALTGVGSYEQYF	TRBJ2-7	TRBV28	TRBD1	medium-sized	16
TGCAGCGTTGCGGAGACAGGGGGCTTTGTCTATGGCTACACCTTC	CSVAETGGFVYGYTF	TRBJ1-2	TRBV29-1	TRBD1	.	15
TGCGCCAGCAGGTCCCCCCCAGCGGGGGTTCTCGAGACCCAGTACTTC	CASRSPPAGVLETQYF	TRBJ2-5	TRBV23-1	TRBD2	once	16
TGCACCAGCAGCCACATTAGCGAGACCCAGTACTTC	CTSSHISETQYF	TRBJ2-5	TRBV1	.	few	12
TGTGCCAGCACCCCAGGACCCTACGAGCAGTACTTC	CASTPGPYEQYF	TRBJ2-7	TRBV2	.	.	12
TGTGCCAGCAGCTTGGCCGACGGGGAACGATATGGCTACACCTTC	CASSLADGERYGYTF	TRBJ1-2	TRBV5-4	.	.	15
TGTGCCAGCGGCGGACAGGGTGCGTGGGAGCAGTACTTC	CASGGQGAWEQYF	TRBJ2-7	TRBV27	TRBD1	.	13
TGTGCCAGCAGTCTCTTTGGGGTGGGGGGCATCACTGAAGCTTTCTTT	CASSLFGVGGITEAFF	TRBJ1-1	TRBV5-6	.	.	16
TGTGCCAGCAGCTTAGATATTAGAGGGTCTAGCTCCTACAATGAGCAGTTCTTC	CASSLDIRGSSSYNEQFF	TRBJ2-1	TRBV11-2	.	.	18
TGCGCCAGCAGCCCCCGGGACCCTAACCTCTCTGGGGCCAACGTCCTGACTTTC	CASSPRDPNLSGANVLTF	TRBJ2-6	TRBV5-1	.	.	18
TGTGCCAGCAGCTTTGTTTATAGCAATCAGCCCCAGCATTTT	CASSFVYSNQPQHF	TRBJ1-5	TRBV5-6	.	.	14
TGCGCCAGCAGCCAGGGACAGGGGCTCGGGACTAGCGGGGGAAATGAGCAGTTCTTC	CASSQGQGLGTSGGNEQFF	TRBJ2-1	TRBV5-1	TRBD2	.	19
TGTGCCAGCAGTTTAACAGGGTCAGGCTACAATGAGCAGTTCTTC	CASSLTGSGYNEQFF	TRBJ2-1	TRBV28	.	.	15
TGTGCCAGCAGTTTCAGGGGGCCCGATCAGCCCCAGCATTTT	CASSFRGPDQPQHF	TRBJ1-5	TRBV27	TRBD1	.	14
TGTGCCAGCAGTTCCTACTCCGGGGATGAGCAGTTCTTC	CASSSYSGDEQFF	TRBJ2-1	TRBV28	.	.	13
TGCGCCAGCAGCCCCCAGCCGGGACAGAACCTTTACTTGAACTATGGCTACACCTTC	CASSPQPGQNLYLNYGYTF	TRBJ1-2	TRBV5-1	TRBD1	.	19
TGTGCCAGCAGTCCCCGTGGAGATGCCTATGGCTACACCTTC	CASSPRGDAYGYTF	TRBJ1-2	TRBV28	.	once	14
TGTGCCAGTAGTATCTCGGGACAGGGCTCCTACGAGCAGTACTTC	CASSISGQGSYEQYF	TRBJ2-7	TRBV19	TRBD1	.	15
TGTGCCAGCAGTTTATCGGACGGATACGAGCAGTACTTC	CASSLSDGYEQYF	TRBJ2-7	TRBV27	.	.	13
TGTGCCAGCAGTTCCGGACAGGGAAGACAGCCCCAGCATTTT	CASSSGQGRQPQHF	TRBJ1-5	TRBV28	TRBD1	.	14
TGTGCCAGCAGCGACCGCCCCTCTAGCACAGATACGCAGTATTTT	CASSDRPSSTDTQYF	TRBJ2-3	TRBV7-8	.	.	15
TGTGCCAGCAGTTTGAACAGGGGTCCACCAAATGAAAAACTGTTTTTT	CASSLNRGPPNEKLFF	TRBJ1-4	TRBV27	TRBD1	.	16